In this sample, the clone carrying this TCR beta chain turned up many times. TCRdb itself ran the RT-PCR reads through MiXCR, one entry per CDR3 protein. The profile shows hundreds of thousands of distinct CDR3 sequences, over 12% of them singletons. This CDR3 is 13 amino acids long. V lost 0 bases to trimming and J lost 7 bases, with 12 bases between them. From germline, CDR1 is DFQATT and CDR2 SNEGSKA (reference sequence). This TCR was sampled from a female donor in good health, serving as a healthy control. The chain links TRBV20-1 to TRBJ2-5; no reliable D call. Sequencing input: memory CD4+ T cells from blood. CDR3 nucleotide sequence: TGCAGTGCTAGAGATCGTGTGGCGGTGACCCAGTACTTC. Amino acid sequence: CSARDRVAVTQYF.